The present T cell receptor (beta chain) was sequenced within a study of blood T cell repertoires in COVID-19. About this clone itself: Other DNA variants within this sample encode the same CDR3.

Clones were sequenced by immunoSEQ multiplex PCR, and TCRdb holds only the in-frame ones, with some missing. The table shows about 63,000 clones, with roughly 80% occurring only once. The CDR3 loop spans 14 amino acids. Germline V gene data show CDR1 as SGHRS and CDR2 as YFSETQ. V lost 0 bases to trimming and J lost 7 bases, with 14 bases between them. The V and J genes are TRBV5-1 and TRBJ2-7; a possible D gene is TRBD1 (6 bases). The material sequenced was peripheral blood. This clonotype was obtained from a human donor in a cohort sampled during active COVID-19. The chain's CDR3 is CASSLGQGLREQYF. CDR3 nucleotides: TGCGCCAGCAGCTTGGGGCAGGGGTTGAGGGAGCAGTACTTC.